This T cell receptor beta chain appears in the sequencing data of a study of blood T cell repertoires in COVID-19. Turning to the study itself: Sample material is recorded as cDNA or gDNA derived from T cells, B-cell-depleted T cells, or PBMCs.

In terms of age and location, participants ranged from about 18 to 95 years and lived in about two dozen US areas. On this clone itself: At one boundary the junction diverges from the germline segment, which might be a read error.

Germline assignment: CDR1 SGHRS and CDR2 YFSETQ. The CDR3 spans 14 residues. Measured with immunoSEQ multiplex PCR; TCRdb has only the in-frame clones, and not every one. Counted here are around 250,000 clones, around 84% occurring once; the ten biggest clones make up around 3.9%. Specimen: PBMCs or T cells enriched from blood (not recorded which). V usage is TRBV5-1 and J usage is TRBJ2-2; tentative D call: TRBD2 (6 bases). This receptor was identified in a man aged 25 to 40 with acute COVID-19. CDR3 sequence: CASSLEGSTGELFF. In nucleotides, the CDR3 is TGTGCCAGCAGCTTGGAGGGGTCTACCGGGGAGCTGTTTTTT. Complete variable domain (other parts from reference TRBV5-1 and TRBJ2-2): KAGVTQTPRYLIKTRGQQVTLSCSPISGHRSVSWYQQTPGQGLQFLFEYFSETQRNKGNFPGRFSGRQFSNSRSEMNVSTLELGDSALYLCASSLEGSTGELFFGEGSRLTVL.